These T cell receptor beta chains were read from a single sample in a study of human T cells and chemical hapten exposure. TCRdb ran MiXCR on the RACE reads and lists one entry per CDR3 protein. In the table there are 360,000 or so distinct CDR3 sequences, about 6% of which are singletons. This specimen consisted of whole blood, obtained in connection with sensitization to the hapten diphenylcyclopropenone (DPC). The receptor set was obtained from a woman aged 18-30 years with alopecia areata. Some clones in this sample may be carry-over from other donors' samples. The CDR3 runs from the conserved cysteine through the conserved F or W. D genes are given only for firm matches. Part of the rows lack a size; the others show once, few, many or a class for expanded clones.

>15|few|TRBV5-1|TRBJ2-5|NA
TGCGCCAGCAGCTTGGCCGTCGGGTCAGGGGAGACCCAGTACTTC
CASSLAVGSGETQYF
>16|few|TRBV6-5|TRBJ2-3|TRBD2
TGTGCCAGCAGGTCGTGGACTAGCGGGGGGGGAGATACGCAGTATTTT
CASRSWTSGGGDTQYF
>22|few|TRBV12-5|TRBJ2-1|TRBD2
TGTGCTAGTGGTTTGGTACTCGGTTTAGCGGGGGGCCTTAATGGCCCCTACAATGAGCAGTTCTTC
CASGLVLGLAGGLNGPYNEQFF
>15|NA|TRBV24-1|TRBJ2-3|NA
TGTGCCACCAGTGATCCGGTCTCCCCCACAGATACGCAGTATTTT
CATSDPVSPTDTQYF
>15|NA|TRBV15|TRBJ1-2|TRBD1
TGTGCCGTGAGGACAGGGGGCTCCTCTAACTATGGCTACACCTTC
CAVRTGGSSNYGYTF
>16|NA|TRBV9|TRBJ2-7|TRBD2
TGTGCCAGCAGCCCGGGACTAGCGGGGGGGTTCTACGAGCAGTACTTC
CASSPGLAGGFYEQYF
>13|NA|TRBV7-2|TRBJ2-1|NA
TGTGCCAGCAGCTTAGAGGGGGAGGATGAGCAGTTCTTC
CASSLEGEDEQFF
>17|NA|TRBV20-1|TRBJ1-5|NA
TGCAGCCCAAGGGGGGGCCCCGGATGCACTAGCAATCAGCCCCAGCATTTT
CSPRGGPGCTSNQPQHF
>16|NA|TRBV7-8|TRBJ2-1|TRBD1
TGTGCCAGCAGCTTGAGCAGGGGGCTGTCGGTCAATGAGCAGTTCTTC
CASSLSRGLSVNEQFF
>15|few|TRBV4-2|TRBJ1-1|NA
TGTGCCAGCAGCGGGGTAGGGAGCATGAACACTGAAGCTTTCTTT
CASSGVGSMNTEAFF
>14|many|TRBV6-5|TRBJ1-1|NA
TGTGCCAGCAGTTCCTACAGCGACAACACTGAAGCTTTCTTT
CASSSYSDNTEAFF
>15|NA|TRBV3-1|TRBJ1-2|NA
TGTGCCAGCAGCCAAGGTGAAAGTGCGACCCGTGGCTACACCTTC
CASSQGESATRGYTF
>13|few|TRBV20-1|TRBJ2-5|NA
TGCAGTGCTAGGATAGGGGGGAAAGAGACCCAGTACTTC
CSARIGGKETQYF
>15|many|TRBV7-9|TRBJ2-2|TRBD1
TGTGCCAGCAGCTTGGACAGGGAAAACACCGGGGAGCTGTTTTTT
CASSLDRENTGELFF
>15|many|TRBV11-2|TRBJ1-5|NA
TGTGCCAGCAGCTTAGCCGGGACTGCAAATCAGCCCCAGCATTTT
CASSLAGTANQPQHF
>17|NA|TRBV7-8|TRBJ2-1|TRBD2
TGTGCCAGCAGCCGGATTCCGACTAGCGGGGGGCGTGGTGAGCAGTTCTTC
CASSRIPTSGGRGEQFF
>14|NA|TRBV5-1|TRBJ2-1|TRBD2
TGCGCCACCGCGACTAGCGTAACCTACAATGAGCAGTTCTTC
CATATSVTYNEQFF
>15|few|TRBV7-8|TRBJ2-1|NA
TGTGCCAGCAGCTTAATGACACAAACTTACAATGAGCAGTTCTTC
CASSLMTQTYNEQFF
>14|many|TRBV10-3|TRBJ2-3|NA
TGTGCCATCAGCGACATTAACTCAGGGGATACGCAGTATTTT
CAISDINSGDTQYF
>13|many|TRBV20-1|TRBJ1-1|NA
TGCAGTGCTAGAGTGTCAGTGAACACTGAAGCTTTCTTT
CSARVSVNTEAFF
>12|many|TRBV29-1|TRBJ2-2|NA
TGCGGTATGCAGGCGAACACCGGGGAGCTGTTTTTT
CGMQANTGELFF
>14|NA|TRBV28|TRBJ2-2|NA
TGTGCCAGCAGGGGCCTTACGAACACCGGGGAGCTGTTTTTT
CASRGLTNTGELFF
>15|many|TRBV7-9|TRBJ1-6|NA
TGTGCCAGCAGCTTAGACGCGGCCTATAATTCACCCCTCCACTTT
CASSLDAAYNSPLHF
>17|NA|TRBV7-6|TRBJ2-3|TRBD2
TGTGCCAGCAGCTTAGAGACTAGCGGGGGGGCCACAGATACGCAGTATTTT
CASSLETSGGATDTQYF
>15|few|TRBV15|TRBJ1-1|NA
TGTGCCACCAGCAGAGATTGGGGCAGAAACACTGAAGCTTTCTTT
CATSRDWGRNTEAFF
>13|NA|TRBV20-1|TRBJ2-7|NA
TGCAGTGCTAGAGATCGACTAGTTCGGGAGCAGTACTTC
CSARDRLVREQYF
>15|NA|TRBV4-1|TRBJ2-7|NA
TGCGCCAGCAGCCAGCGAACAGGGTATCTTTACGAGCAGTACTTC
CASSQRTGYLYEQYF
>14|few|TRBV7-9|TRBJ2-3|NA
TGTGCCAGCAGCCCAGATACAGAGTTGGGCACGCAGTATTTT
CASSPDTELGTQYF
>13|many|TRBV12-5|TRBJ1-1|NA
TGTGCTAGTGGTTTCCTATCCGGGACAGAAGCTTTCTTT
CASGFLSGTEAFF
>13|NA|TRBV15|TRBJ1-3|NA
TGTGCCACCAGCAGATCTCTTGGAAACACCATATATTTT
CATSRSLGNTIYF
>13|NA|TRBV29-1|TRBJ2-1|NA
TGCAGCGTTGAACTTCCACTTAACAATGAGCAGTTCTTC
CSVELPLNNEQFF
>15|few|TRBV6-1|TRBJ2-2|NA
TGTGCCGGCTTGACAGGAGACGATTTTCGTGGGGAGCTGTTTTTT
CAGLTGDDFRGELFF
>14|few|TRBV28|TRBJ1-2|TRBD1
TGTGCCAGCAGTTCCTCCGGGACAGCCTATGGCTACACCTTC
CASSSSGTAYGYTF
>22|many|TRBV6-5|TRBJ1-2|TRBD1
TGTGCCAGCAGTTACTCGAGCATAAGACCTTTCCGGCAAGAGGGACAGATGAATGGCTACACCTTC
CASSYSSIRPFRQEGQMNGYTF
>13|many|TRBV10-3|TRBJ1-1|NA
TGTGCCATCAGTTCGACAGTGAACACTGAAGCTTTCTTT
CAISSTVNTEAFF
>15|many|TRBV6-2/TRBV6-3|TRBJ1-1|NA
TGTGCCAGCAGTCCCGGATTAGGCAGGGGCGCTGAAGCTTTCTTT
CASSPGLGRGAEAFF
>15|NA|TRBV28|TRBJ2-3|TRBD2
TGTGCCAGCAGTTCCCATAGCGGGGTCACAGATACGCAGTATTTT
CASSSHSGVTDTQYF
>14|many|TRBV27|TRBJ1-4|NA
TGTGCCAGCACCAGCCCCCAGGTTAATGAAAAACTGTTTTTT
CASTSPQVNEKLFF
>16|few|TRBV6-1|TRBJ2-3|TRBD2
TGTGCCAGCAGTACAGGGACTAGCGGGGCTGTAGATACGCAGTATTTT
CASSTGTSGAVDTQYF
>13|many|TRBV12-3/TRBV12-4|TRBJ2-5|NA
TGTGCCAGCAGCTGGGGAGCCCTAGAGACCCAGTACTTC
CASSWGALETQYF
>13|many|TRBV29-1|TRBJ2-1|NA
TGCAGCGTTCGACCGAGCTCCTACAATGAGCAGTTCTTC
CSVRPSSYNEQFF
>20|many|TRBV6-2/TRBV6-3|TRBJ1-1|NA
TGTGCCAGCAGTTACTCGAAAGCTCAGGGATCGGGGTTTGATGGCACTGAAGCTTTCTTT
CASSYSKAQGSGFDGTEAFF
>13|few|TRBV25-1|TRBJ2-5|NA
TGTGCCAGCAGTCCGAATTCACAAGAGACCCAGTACTTC
CASSPNSQETQYF
>15|few|TRBV13|TRBJ1-3|TRBD1
TGTGCCAGCAGCCCCTCAGGGACAGGGGTATACACCATATATTTT
CASSPSGTGVYTIYF
>15|few|TRBV6-5|TRBJ1-5|NA
TGTGCCAGCAGTTACAAGGGGTCGCCGGGTCAGCCCCAGCATTTT
CASSYKGSPGQPQHF
>13|few|TRBV20-1|TRBJ2-1|NA
TGCAGTGCTAGATTTCCAGGTCCCCATGAGCAGTTCTTC
CSARFPGPHEQFF
>14|NA|TRBV6-2/TRBV6-3|TRBJ2-5|NA
TGTGCCAGCAGTCCCCGGACCCCGGCGGGGACCCAGTACTTC
CASSPRTPAGTQYF
>17|few|TRBV25-1|TRBJ1-6|TRBD1
TGTGCCAGCAGTGATAGTCTGGGACAGGGAGATAATTCACCCCTCCACTTT
CASSDSLGQGDNSPLHF
>18|few|TRBV28|TRBJ2-5|TRBD2
TGTGCCAGCAGTCCACCCCCCGCTAGCGGGGGGCTACAAGAGACCCAGTACTTC
CASSPPPASGGLQETQYF
>16|many|TRBV6-5|TRBJ1-5|NA
TGTGCCAGCAGGCAGAAGGGAACTAATAGCAATCAGCCCCAGCATTTT
CASRQKGTNSNQPQHF
>16|NA|TRBV4-2|TRBJ2-3|TRBD1
TGTGCCAGCAGCCAAGCGCCCGGGACAGGGCCAGATACGCAGTATTTT
CASSQAPGTGPDTQYF
>16|few|TRBV6-1|TRBJ2-6|NA
TGTGCCAGCTTTGCGTTTCAGGGGTCTGGGGCCAACGTCCTGACTTTC
CASFAFQGSGANVLTF
>12|many|TRBV6-2/TRBV6-3|TRBJ1-5|NA
TGTGCCAGCGGGTACACTGGTCAGCCCCAGCATTTT
CASGYTGQPQHF
>14|many|TRBV3-1|TRBJ2-7|TRBD2
TGTGCCAGCAGCCAAGAAGCGGGGGCGGACGAGCAGTACTTC
CASSQEAGADEQYF
>13|few|TRBV6-5|TRBJ2-2|NA
TGTGCCAGCACTCTACAGGGTACCGGGGAGCTGTTTTTT
CASTLQGTGELFF